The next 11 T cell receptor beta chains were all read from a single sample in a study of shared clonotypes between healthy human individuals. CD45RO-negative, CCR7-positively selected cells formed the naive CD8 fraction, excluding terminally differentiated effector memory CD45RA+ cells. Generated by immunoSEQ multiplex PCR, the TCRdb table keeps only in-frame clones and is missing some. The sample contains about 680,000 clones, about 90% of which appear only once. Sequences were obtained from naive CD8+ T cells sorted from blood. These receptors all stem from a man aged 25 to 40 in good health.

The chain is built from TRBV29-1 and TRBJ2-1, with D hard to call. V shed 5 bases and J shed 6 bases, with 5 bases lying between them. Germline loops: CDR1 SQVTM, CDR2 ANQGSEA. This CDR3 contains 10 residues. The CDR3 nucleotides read TGCAGCGTTAAAAGCAATGAGCAGTTCTTC. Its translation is CSVKSNEQFF.

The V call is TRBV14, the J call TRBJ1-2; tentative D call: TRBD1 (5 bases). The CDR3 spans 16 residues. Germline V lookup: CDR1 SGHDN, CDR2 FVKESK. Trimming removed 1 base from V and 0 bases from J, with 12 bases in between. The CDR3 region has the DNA TGTGCCAGCAGCCAAGCCCCGGGACCTGCTAACTATGGCTACACCTTC. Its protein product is CASSQAPGPANYGYTF.

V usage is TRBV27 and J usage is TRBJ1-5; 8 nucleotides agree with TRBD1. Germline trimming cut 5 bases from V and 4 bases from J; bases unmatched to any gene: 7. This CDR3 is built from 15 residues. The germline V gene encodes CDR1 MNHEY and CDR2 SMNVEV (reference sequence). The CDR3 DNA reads TGTGCCAGCAGTCAGACAGGGGCGCCAAATCAGCCCCAGCATTTT. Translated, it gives CASSQTGAPNQPQHF.

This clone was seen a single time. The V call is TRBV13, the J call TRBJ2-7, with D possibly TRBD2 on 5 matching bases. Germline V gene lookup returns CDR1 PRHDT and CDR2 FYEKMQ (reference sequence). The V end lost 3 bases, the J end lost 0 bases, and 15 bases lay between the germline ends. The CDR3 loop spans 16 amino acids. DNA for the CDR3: TGTGCCAGCAGCTTTTTAGACGGGAAAAGCTCCTACGAGCAGTACTTC. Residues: CASSFLDGKSSYEQYF.

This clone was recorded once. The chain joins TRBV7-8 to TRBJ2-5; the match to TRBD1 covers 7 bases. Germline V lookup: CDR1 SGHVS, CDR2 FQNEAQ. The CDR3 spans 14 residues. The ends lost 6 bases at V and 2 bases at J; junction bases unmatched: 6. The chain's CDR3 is CASRATGPQETQYF. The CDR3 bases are TGTGCCAGCAGGGCGACAGGGCCACAAGAGACCCAGTACTTC.

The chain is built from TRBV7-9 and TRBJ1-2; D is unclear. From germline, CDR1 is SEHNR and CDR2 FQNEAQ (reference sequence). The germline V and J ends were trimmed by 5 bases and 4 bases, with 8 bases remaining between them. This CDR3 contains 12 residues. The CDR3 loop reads CASSPDLYGYTF. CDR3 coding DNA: TGTGCCAGCAGCCCGGACCTCTATGGCTACACCTTC.

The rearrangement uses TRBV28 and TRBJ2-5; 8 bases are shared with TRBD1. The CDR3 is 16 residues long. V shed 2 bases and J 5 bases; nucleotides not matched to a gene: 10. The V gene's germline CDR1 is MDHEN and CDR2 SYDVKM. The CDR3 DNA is TGTGCCAGCAGTTTAGGCGGGACAGGCCTCGGGGAGACCCAGTACTTC. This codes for CASSLGGTGLGETQYF.

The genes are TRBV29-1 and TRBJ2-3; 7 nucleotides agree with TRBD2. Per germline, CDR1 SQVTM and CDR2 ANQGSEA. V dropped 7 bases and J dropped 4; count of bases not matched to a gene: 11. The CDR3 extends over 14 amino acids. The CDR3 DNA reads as TGCAGCGCTGATAGCGGGTATAGGGCAGATACGCAGTATTTT. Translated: CSADSGYRADTQYF.

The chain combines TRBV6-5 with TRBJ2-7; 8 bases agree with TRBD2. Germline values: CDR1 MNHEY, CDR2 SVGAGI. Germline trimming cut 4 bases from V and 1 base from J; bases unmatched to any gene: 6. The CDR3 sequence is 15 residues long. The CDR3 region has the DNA TGTGCCAGCAGTTTTACCGGGACTAGTTCCTACGAGCAGTACTTC. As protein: CASSFTGTSSYEQYF.

CDR3 protein: CASSPVNYNEQFF. Here the CDR3 DNA reads TGTGCCAGCAGCCCCGTAAATTACAATGAGCAGTTCTTC. V and J are TRBV7-9 and TRBJ2-1; D uncertain. This CDR3 has 13 residues. Germline-derived CDR1 and CDR2 are SEHNR and FQNEAQ (reference sequence). V was cut by 5 bases and J by 4 bases, with 9 bases left in between.

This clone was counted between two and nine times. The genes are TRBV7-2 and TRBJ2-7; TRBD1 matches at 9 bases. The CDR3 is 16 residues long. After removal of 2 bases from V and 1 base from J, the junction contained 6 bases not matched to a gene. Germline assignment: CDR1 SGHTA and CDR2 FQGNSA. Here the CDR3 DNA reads TGTGCCAGCAGCTTAAAAGGGACAGGGACTTCCTACGAGCAGTACTTC. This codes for CASSLKGTGTSYEQYF.